The rows below give T cell receptor beta chains drawn from one sample of a study of T cell responses to AZD1222 COVID-19 vaccine. The assay was immunoSEQ multiplex PCR, and TCRdb's table has in-frame clones only and misses some. This sample has about 130,000 clones, with around 87% found just once. Sample: peripheral blood, taken on day 0 of AZD1222 vaccination. The receptors here all came from an adult in good health. The CDR3 runs from the conserved cysteine through the conserved F or W. The order of the fields is clone size, V gene, D gene, J gene, CDR3 DNA, CDR3 protein. The D gene is left open where the match is weak. Clone size is shown for a subset of rows, as once, few, many or a class of expanded clone.

clone size: -; V gene: TRBV7-2; D gene: -; J gene: TRBJ1-2; CDR3 DNA: TGTGCCAGCAGCTTAGTATTAGTCGGGGGTGGCTACACCTTC; CDR3 protein: CASSLVLVGGGYTF
clone size: -; V gene: TRBV5-1; D gene: -; J gene: TRBJ1-2; CDR3 DNA: TGCGCCAGCAGCTTGGAGGGGGGCACTCCCTATGGCTACACCTTC; CDR3 protein: CASSLEGGTPYGYTF
clone size: -; V gene: TRBV4-1; D gene: -; J gene: TRBJ2-3; CDR3 DNA: TGCGCCAGCAGCTATCGACCCGCAGATACGCAGTATTTT; CDR3 protein: CASSYRPADTQYF
clone size: -; V gene: TRBV9; D gene: TRBD1; J gene: TRBJ1-1; CDR3 DNA: TGTGCCAGCAGCATAGACCGGGACAGGGGTTACGGGATCACTGAAGCTTTCTTT; CDR3 protein: CASSIDRDRGYGITEAFF
clone size: -; V gene: TRBV15; D gene: -; J gene: TRBJ2-1; CDR3 DNA: TGTGCCACCAGCCCTCGCCGGGGGCGAGCCTACAATGAGCAGTTCTTC; CDR3 protein: CATSPRRGRAYNEQFF
clone size: -; V gene: TRBV6-5; D gene: -; J gene: TRBJ1-4; CDR3 DNA: TGTGCCAGCAGTCCCGGGGGGGTAACTAATGAAAAACTGTTTTTT; CDR3 protein: CASSPGGVTNEKLFF
clone size: -; V gene: TRBV9; D gene: TRBD1; J gene: TRBJ2-1; CDR3 DNA: TGTGCCAGCAGCATAAGTTACCCTGCACCCCCGGGACAGGGAAGGGATGAGCAGTTCTTC; CDR3 protein: CASSISYPAPPGQGRDEQFF
clone size: -; V gene: TRBV20-1; D gene: -; J gene: TRBJ2-3; CDR3 DNA: TGCAGTGCGCCTCACCTTGATACGCAGTATTTT; CDR3 protein: CSAPHLDTQYF
clone size: once; V gene: TRBV12-3/TRBV12-4; D gene: -; J gene: TRBJ1-2; CDR3 DNA: TGTGCCAGCAGCGGGTTCCGGGGGGGCTACACCTTC; CDR3 protein: CASSGFRGGYTF
clone size: -; V gene: TRBV23-1; D gene: -; J gene: TRBJ2-5; CDR3 DNA: TGCGCCAGCAGTCAACAGACAGAGTACCAAGAGACCCAGTACTTC; CDR3 protein: CASSQQTEYQETQYF